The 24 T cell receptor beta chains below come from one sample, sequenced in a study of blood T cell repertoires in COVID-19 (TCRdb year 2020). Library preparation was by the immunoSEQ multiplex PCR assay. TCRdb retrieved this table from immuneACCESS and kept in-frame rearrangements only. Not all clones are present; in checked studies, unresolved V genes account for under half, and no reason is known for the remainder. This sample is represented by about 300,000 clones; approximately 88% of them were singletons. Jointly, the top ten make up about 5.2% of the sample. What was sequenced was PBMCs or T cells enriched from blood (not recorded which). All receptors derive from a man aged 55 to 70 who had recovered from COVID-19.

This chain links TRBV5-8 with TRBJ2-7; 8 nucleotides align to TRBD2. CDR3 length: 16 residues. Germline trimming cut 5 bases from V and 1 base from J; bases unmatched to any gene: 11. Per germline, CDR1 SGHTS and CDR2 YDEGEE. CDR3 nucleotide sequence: TGTGCCAGCAGTCCCTTAGGGCGGGAGGATTCCTACGAGCAGTACTTC. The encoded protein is CASSPLGREDSYEQYF.

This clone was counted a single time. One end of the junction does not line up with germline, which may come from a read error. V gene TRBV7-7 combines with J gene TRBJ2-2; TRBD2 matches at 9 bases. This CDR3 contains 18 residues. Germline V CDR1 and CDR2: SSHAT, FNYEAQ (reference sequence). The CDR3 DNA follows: TGTGCTAGCAGCTTGTTTCGTGGAGCGGGAGGCGACACCGGGGAGCTGTTTTTT. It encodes CASSLFRGAGGDTGELFF.

Here the CDR3 reads CASSKGQGRSNQPQHF. CDR3 nucleotide sequence: TGTGCCAGTAGCAAGGGACAGGGACGTAGCAATCAGCCCCAGCATTTT. V and J are TRBV19 and TRBJ1-5, with 9 bases lining up with TRBD1. Germline CDR1 reads LNHDA; CDR2 reads SQIVND (reference sequence). After removal of 6 bases from V and 0 bases from J, the junction contained 6 bases not matched to a gene. The CDR3 covers 16 residues.

CDR3 protein: CASSVTRLVTDTQYF. CDR3 nucleotide sequence: TGTGCCAGCAGCGTTACACGACTCGTCACAGATACGCAGTATTTT. J is TRBJ2-3 and V is TRBV6-5; no clear D. Germline-derived CDR1 and CDR2 are MNHEY and SVGAGI. The CDR3 spans 15 residues. V was clipped by 6 bases and J by 2 bases, with 15 bases between them.

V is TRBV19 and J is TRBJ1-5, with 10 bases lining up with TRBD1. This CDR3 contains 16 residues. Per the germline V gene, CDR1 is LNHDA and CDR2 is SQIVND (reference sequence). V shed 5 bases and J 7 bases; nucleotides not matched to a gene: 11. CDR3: CASSPRGQGSRQPQHF. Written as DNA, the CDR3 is TGTGCCAGTAGTCCCCGGGGACAGGGGTCCAGGCAGCCCCAGCATTTT.

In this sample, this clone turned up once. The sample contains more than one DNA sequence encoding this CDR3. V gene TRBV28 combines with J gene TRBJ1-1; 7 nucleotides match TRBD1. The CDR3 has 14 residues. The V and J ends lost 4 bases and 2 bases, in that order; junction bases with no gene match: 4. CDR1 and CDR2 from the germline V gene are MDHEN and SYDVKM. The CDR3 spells CASSSTGLNTEAFF. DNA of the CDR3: TGTGCCAGCAGTTCGACAGGGCTCAACACTGAAGCTTTCTTT.

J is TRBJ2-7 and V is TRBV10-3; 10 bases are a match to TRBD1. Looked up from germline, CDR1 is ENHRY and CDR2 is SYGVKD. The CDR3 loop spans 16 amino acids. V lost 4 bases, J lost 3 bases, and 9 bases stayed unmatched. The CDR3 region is CAISGPGQGNGYEQYF. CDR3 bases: TGTGCCATCAGTGGCCCGGGACAGGGGAACGGCTACGAGCAGTACTTC.

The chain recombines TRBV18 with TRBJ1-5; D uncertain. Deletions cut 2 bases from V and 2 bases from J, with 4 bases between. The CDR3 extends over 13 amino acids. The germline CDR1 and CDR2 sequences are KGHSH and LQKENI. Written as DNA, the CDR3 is TGTGCCAGCTCACCAACGGGCAATCAGCCCCAGCATTTT. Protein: CASSPTGNQPQHF.

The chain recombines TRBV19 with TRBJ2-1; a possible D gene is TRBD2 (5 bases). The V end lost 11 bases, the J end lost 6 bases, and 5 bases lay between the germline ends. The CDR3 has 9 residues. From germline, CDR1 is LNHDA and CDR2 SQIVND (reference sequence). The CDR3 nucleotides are TGTGCCGCGGGCAATGAGCAGTTCTTC. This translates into CAAGNEQFF.

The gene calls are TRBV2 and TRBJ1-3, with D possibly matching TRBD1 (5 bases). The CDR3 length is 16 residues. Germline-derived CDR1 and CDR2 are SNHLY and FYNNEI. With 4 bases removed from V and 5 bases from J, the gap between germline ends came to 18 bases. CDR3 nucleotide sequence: TGTGCCAGCAGTGGCTACCTCAGGGAATTCAGAAACACCATATATTTT. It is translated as CASSGYLREFRNTIYF.

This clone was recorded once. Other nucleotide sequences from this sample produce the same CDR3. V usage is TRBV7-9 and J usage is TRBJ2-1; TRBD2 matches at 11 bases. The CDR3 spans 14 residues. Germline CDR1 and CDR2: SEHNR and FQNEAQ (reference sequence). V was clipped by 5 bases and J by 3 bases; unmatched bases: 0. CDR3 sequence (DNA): TGTGCCAGCAGCACTAGCGGGAGCTACAATGAGCAGTTCTTC. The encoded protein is CASSTSGSYNEQFF.

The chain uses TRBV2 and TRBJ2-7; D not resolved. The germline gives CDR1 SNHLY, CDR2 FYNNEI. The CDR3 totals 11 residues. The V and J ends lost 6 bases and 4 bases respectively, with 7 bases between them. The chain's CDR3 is CASSLIYEQYF. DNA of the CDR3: TGTGCCAGCAGCCTAATATACGAGCAGTACTTC.

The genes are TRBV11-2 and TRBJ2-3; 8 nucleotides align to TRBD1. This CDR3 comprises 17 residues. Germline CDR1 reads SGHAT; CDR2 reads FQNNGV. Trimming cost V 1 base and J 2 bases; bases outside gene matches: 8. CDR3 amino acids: CASSLARRQGATDTQYF. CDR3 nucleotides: TGTGCCAGCAGCTTAGCTAGGCGGCAGGGGGCCACAGATACGCAGTATTTT.

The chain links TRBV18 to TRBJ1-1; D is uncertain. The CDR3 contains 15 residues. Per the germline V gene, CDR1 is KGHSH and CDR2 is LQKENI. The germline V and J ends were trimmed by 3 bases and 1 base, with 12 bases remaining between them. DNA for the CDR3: TGTGCCAGCTCACCCTCCTTTACGGGGAACACTGAAGCTTTCTTT. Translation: CASSPSFTGNTEAFF.

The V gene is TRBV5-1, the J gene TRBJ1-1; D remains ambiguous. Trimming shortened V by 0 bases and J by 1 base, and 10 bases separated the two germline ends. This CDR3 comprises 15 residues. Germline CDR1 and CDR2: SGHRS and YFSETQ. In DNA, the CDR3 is TGCGCCAGCAGCTTGGAGGTCCGGAGGAACACTGAAGCTTTCTTT. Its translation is CASSLEVRRNTEAFF.

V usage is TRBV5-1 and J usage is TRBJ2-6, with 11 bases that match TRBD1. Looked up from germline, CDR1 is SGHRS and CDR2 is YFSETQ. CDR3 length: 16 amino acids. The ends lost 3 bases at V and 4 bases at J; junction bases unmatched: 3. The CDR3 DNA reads TGCGCCAGCAGCTGGGACAGGGGGATCGGGGCCAACGTCCTGACTTTC. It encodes CASSWDRGIGANVLTF. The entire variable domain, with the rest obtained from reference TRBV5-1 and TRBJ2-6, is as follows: KAGVTQTPRYLIKTRGQQVTLSCSPISGHRSVSWYQQTPGQGLQFLFEYFSETQRNKGNFPGRFSGRQFSNSRSEMNVSTLELGDSALYLCASSWDRGIGANVLTFGAGSRLTVL.

DNA for the CDR3: TGTGCCAGCAGAACCCAGGGGGCTGGTAACTATGGCTACACCTTC. Protein sequence: CASRTQGAGNYGYTF. The chain joins TRBV6-5 to TRBJ1-2; TRBD1 aligns across 8 bases. This CDR3 spans 15 amino acids. Germline V gene sequence: CDR1 MNHEY, CDR2 SVGAGI. With V trimmed by 6 bases and J by 1 base, 7 bases remained unmatched.

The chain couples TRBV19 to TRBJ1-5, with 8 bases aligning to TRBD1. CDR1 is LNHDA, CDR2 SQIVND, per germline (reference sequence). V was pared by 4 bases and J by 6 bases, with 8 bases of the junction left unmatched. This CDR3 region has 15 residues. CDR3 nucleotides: TGTGCCAGTAGTAAGGGGCAGGGGGCCGCTCAGCCCCAGCATTTT. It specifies CASSKGQGAAQPQHF.

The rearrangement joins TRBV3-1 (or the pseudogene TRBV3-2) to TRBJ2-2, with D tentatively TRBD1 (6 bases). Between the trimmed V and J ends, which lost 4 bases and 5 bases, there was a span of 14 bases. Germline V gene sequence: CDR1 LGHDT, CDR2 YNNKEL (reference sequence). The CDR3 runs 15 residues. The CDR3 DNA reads TGTGCCAGCAGCCTCGAAACCAGGGGAACCGGGGAGCTGTTTTTT. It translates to CASSLETRGTGELFF.

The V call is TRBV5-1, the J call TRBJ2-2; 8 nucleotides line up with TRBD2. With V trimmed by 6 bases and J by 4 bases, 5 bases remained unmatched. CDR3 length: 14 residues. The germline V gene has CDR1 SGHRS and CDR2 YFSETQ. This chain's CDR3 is CASMEREGTGELFF. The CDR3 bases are TGCGCCAGCATGGAACGGGAGGGCACCGGGGAGCTGTTTTTT.

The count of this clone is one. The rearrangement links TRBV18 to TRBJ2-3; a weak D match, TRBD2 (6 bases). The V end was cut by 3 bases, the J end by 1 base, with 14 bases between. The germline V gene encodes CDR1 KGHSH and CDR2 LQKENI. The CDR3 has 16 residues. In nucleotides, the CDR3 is TGTGCCAGCTCACCTTATCGGACGGGGGGCACAGATACGCAGTATTTT. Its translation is CASSPYRTGGTDTQYF.

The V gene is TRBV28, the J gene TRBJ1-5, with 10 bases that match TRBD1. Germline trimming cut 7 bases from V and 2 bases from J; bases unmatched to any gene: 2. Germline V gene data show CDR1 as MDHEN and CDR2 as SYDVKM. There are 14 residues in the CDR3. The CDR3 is CASMTGGGNQPQHF. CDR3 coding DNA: TGTGCCAGCATGACAGGGGGCGGCAATCAGCCCCAGCATTTT.

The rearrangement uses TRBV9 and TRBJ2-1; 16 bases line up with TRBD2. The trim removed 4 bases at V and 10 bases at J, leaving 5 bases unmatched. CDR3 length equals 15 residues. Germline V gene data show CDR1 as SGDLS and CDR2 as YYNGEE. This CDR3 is CASSPGLAGGLEQFF. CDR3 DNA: TGTGCCAGCAGCCCGGGACTAGCGGGAGGGTTAGAGCAGTTCTTC.

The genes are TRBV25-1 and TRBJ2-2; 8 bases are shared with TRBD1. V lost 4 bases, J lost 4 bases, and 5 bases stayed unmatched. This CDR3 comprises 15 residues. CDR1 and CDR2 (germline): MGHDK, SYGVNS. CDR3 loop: CASSAPGTGTGELFF. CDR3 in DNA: TGTGCCAGCAGTGCGCCCGGGACAGGCACCGGGGAGCTGTTTTTT.